These T cell receptor beta chains were read from a single sample in a study of metastatic and nonmetastatic thyroid tumors. Using MiXCR, TCRdb reanalyzed the PCR reads. Seen here are some 3,100 clones, roughly 27% observed once, and the top ten hold roughly 15%. Source material: tumor tissue. These receptors all come from a female donor with papillary thyroid cancer or a benign thyroid nodule (not recorded which). Some clones in this sample may be carry-over from other donors' samples. Each CDR3 is given with its conserved first and last residue. A D gene is named only where the DNA matches it firmly. Size is stated for part of the rows, as once, few or many counts, or as a class when the clone is expanded.

D gene: -
clone size: -
V gene: TRBV20-1
J gene: TRBJ1-1
CDR3 protein: CSAGGTWRLESFF
CDR3 DNA: TGCAGTGCGGGGGGGACGTGGCGGCTAGAGTCTTTCTTT

D gene: TRBD1
clone size: medium-sized
V gene: TRBV5-1
J gene: TRBJ2-7
CDR3 protein: CASSTDRGRNEQYF
CDR3 DNA: TGCGCCAGCAGCACGGACAGGGGGAGGAACGAGCAGTACTTC

D gene: TRBD2
clone size: large
V gene: TRBV20-1
J gene: TRBJ2-7
CDR3 protein: CSARDSQGTSGIEQYF
CDR3 DNA: TGCAGTGCTAGAGACTCACAGGGCACTAGCGGGATCGAGCAGTACTTC

D gene: TRBD2
clone size: few
V gene: TRBV11-3
J gene: TRBJ2-1
CDR3 protein: CASSSDSSGGAFEQFF
CDR3 DNA: TGTGCCAGCAGCTCAGACTCTAGCGGGGGGGCCTTTGAGCAGTTCTTC

D gene: TRBD1
clone size: -
V gene: TRBV6-1
J gene: TRBJ1-1
CDR3 protein: CASSSNRGQAFF
CDR3 DNA: TGTGCCAGCAGTTCCAACAGGGGGCAGGCTTTCTTT

D gene: -
clone size: -
V gene: TRBV14
J gene: TRBJ1-1
CDR3 protein: CASRASGTYTEAFF
CDR3 DNA: TGTGCCAGCAGGGCCTCCGGAACCTACACTGAAGCTTTCTTT

D gene: TRBD2
clone size: -
V gene: TRBV20-1
J gene: TRBJ2-7
CDR3 protein: CSARDLTSVSYEQYF
CDR3 DNA: TGCAGTGCTAGAGATTTGACTAGCGTCTCCTACGAGCAGTACTTC

D gene: -
clone size: -
V gene: TRBV19
J gene: TRBJ1-5
CDR3 protein: CASSITEANQPQHF
CDR3 DNA: TGTGCCAGTAGTATTACCGAGGCGAATCAGCCCCAGCATTTT

D gene: -
clone size: medium-sized
V gene: TRBV7-2
J gene: TRBJ1-1
CDR3 protein: CASSRGTANTEAFF
CDR3 DNA: TGTGCCAGCAGCCGCGGGACTGCGAACACTGAAGCTTTCTTT

D gene: -
clone size: -
V gene: TRBV7-2
J gene: TRBJ2-7
CDR3 protein: CASSLSDGRTWEQYF
CDR3 DNA: TGTGCCAGCAGCTTAAGTGACGGACGGACTTGGGAGCAGTACTTC

D gene: TRBD1
clone size: -
V gene: TRBV7-3
J gene: TRBJ2-3
CDR3 protein: CASSLRFRTGSTDTQYF
CDR3 DNA: TGTGCCAGCAGCTTAAGGTTCAGGACAGGGTCCACAGATACGCAGTATTTT

D gene: TRBD1
clone size: -
V gene: TRBV7-3
J gene: TRBJ2-1
CDR3 protein: CASGQGVLNEQFF
CDR3 DNA: TGTGCCAGTGGACAGGGGGTATTAAATGAGCAGTTCTTC

D gene: -
clone size: -
V gene: TRBV7-2
J gene: TRBJ1-6
CDR3 protein: CASSLDVNSPLHF
CDR3 DNA: TGTGCCAGCAGCTTAGACGTGAATTCACCCCTCCACTTT

D gene: -
clone size: medium-sized
V gene: TRBV28
J gene: TRBJ2-7
CDR3 protein: CATGTPNPYEQYF
CDR3 DNA: TGTGCCACCGGGACTCCGAATCCCTACGAGCAGTACTTC

D gene: -
clone size: -
V gene: TRBV6-6
J gene: TRBJ2-1
CDR3 protein: CASIYSGADEQFF
CDR3 DNA: TGTGCCAGCATTTACTCAGGGGCGGATGAGCAGTTCTTC